These T cell receptor beta chains were read from a single sample in a study of cytomegalovirus exposure and HLA in healthy donors. TCRdb's copy holds only in-frame clones and misses some; the assay was immunoSEQ multiplex PCR. This sample has about 43,000 clones, with roughly 80% found just once. What was sequenced was PBMCs. The receptors stem from a man aged 25 to 40 in good health and CMV-seronegative. Each CDR3 is given with its conserved first and last residue. The D gene is left open where the match is weak. Size is stated for part of the rows, as once, few or many counts, or as a class when the clone is expanded.

V	D	size	J	CDR3	DNA
TRBV4-3	TRBD1	-	TRBJ2-5	CASSQGQLWQETQYF	TGCGCCAGCAGCCAGGGACAGCTTTGGCAAGAGACCCAGTACTTC
TRBV7-2	-	-	TRBJ1-2	CASSSTLYGYTF	TGTGCCAGCAGCTCGACACTGTATGGCTACACCTTC
TRBV9	-	-	TRBJ2-5	CASSVVSRVGETQYF	TGTGCCAGCAGCGTAGTGAGTAGAGTCGGAGAGACCCAGTACTTC
TRBV29-1	-	once	TRBJ2-1	CPRSYNEQFF	TGCCCTCGTAGTTACAATGAGCAGTTCTTC
TRBV5-6	-	few	TRBJ2-7	CASSLVFWGLYEQYF	TGTGCCAGCAGCTTGGTCTTCTGGGGCCTCTACGAGCAGTACTTC
TRBV28	TRBD2	-	TRBJ2-5	CASSPSGLAGKETQYF	TGTGCCAGCAGTCCCTCCGGACTAGCGGGGAAAGAGACCCAGTACTTC
TRBV2	TRBD1	-	TRBJ1-4	CASSLEGTGQNEKLFF	TGTGCCAGCAGTTTAGAGGGGACAGGCCAAAATGAAAAACTGTTTTTT
TRBV6-6	-	-	TRBJ2-5	CASGEQGETQYF	TGTGCCAGCGGCGAACAGGGAGAGACCCAGTACTTC
TRBV20-1	-	-	TRBJ1-2	CRKQGTGYTF	TGCAGAAAGCAGGGAACTGGCTACACCTTC
TRBV7-9	TRBD1	-	TRBJ1-2	CASSPTGGSYGYTF	TGTGCCAGCAGCCCGACAGGGGGTAGCTATGGCTACACCTTC
TRBV15	-	-	TRBJ2-1	CATSKGLYNEQFF	TGTGCCACCAGCAAGGGACTTTACAATGAGCAGTTCTTC
TRBV9	TRBD2	-	TRBJ2-1	CASRAHFLSTSEYNEQFF	TGTGCCAGCAGAGCTCACTTCCTCTCCACTAGCGAGTACAATGAGCAGTTCTTC
TRBV30	TRBD1	few	TRBJ2-3	CAWSLGDRDTDTQYF	TGTGCCTGGAGCCTAGGGGACAGGGACACAGATACGCAGTATTTT
TRBV7-2	-	-	TRBJ1-2	CASSLGQRPYGYTF	TGTGCCAGCAGCTTGGGTCAGCGACCCTATGGCTACACCTTC
TRBV28	-	once	TRBJ1-4	CASSSQGVSYPKLFF	TGTGCCAGCAGTTCCCAGGGTGTTTCCTACCCGAAACTGTTTTTT
TRBV7-2	TRBD1	-	TRBJ2-7	CASSADRGAYEQYF	TGTGCCAGCAGCGCGGACAGGGGGGCCTACGAGCAGTACTTC
TRBV6-5	-	few	TRBJ2-7	CASSPLGRTYEQYF	TGTGCCAGCAGTCCCCTTGGCAGGACCTACGAGCAGTACTTC
TRBV5-4	-	-	TRBJ1-6	CASSTSLEVYNSPLHF	TGTGCCAGCAGCACCAGTTTGGAGGTCTATAATTCACCCCTCCACTTT
TRBV6-6	TRBD1	-	TRBJ2-5	CASSYPGTGEETQYF	TGTGCCAGCAGTTACCCCGGGACAGGGGAAGAGACCCAGTACTTC
TRBV9	-	-	TRBJ1-2	CASSAGGLGGYTF	TGTGCCAGCAGCGCGGGAGGCCTGGGAGGCTACACCTTC
TRBV10-3	TRBD1	-	TRBJ2-1	CAISDPSDRGRGNSYNEQFF	TGTGCCATCAGTGACCCCTCCGACAGGGGCCGCGGTAACTCCTACAATGAGCAGTTCTTC
TRBV10-1	-	-	TRBJ2-1	CASSEFTKNEQFF	TGCGCCAGCAGTGAGTTTACTAAAAATGAGCAGTTCTTC
TRBV5-4	-	-	TRBJ2-7	CASSRVSPPSSYEQYF	TGTGCCAGCAGCCGAGTTAGTCCCCCGAGCTCCTACGAGCAGTACTTC
TRBV28	-	-	TRBJ2-7	CASRGSLYEQYF	TGTGCCAGCCGGGGGTCCCTCTACGAGCAGTACTTC
TRBV7-6	-	-	TRBJ1-2	CASSLEQSMGYGYTF	TGTGCCAGCAGCTTAGAACAGTCGATGGGCTATGGCTACACCTTC
TRBV28	-	-	TRBJ2-7	CASSPGSSYEQYF	TGTGCCAGCAGTCCCGGGTCAAGCTACGAGCAGTACTTC
TRBV6-4	TRBD2	few	TRBJ2-2	CASSVAGGNTGELFF	TGTGCCAGCAGTGTAGCGGGAGGGAACACCGGGGAGCTGTTTTTT
TRBV27	TRBD2	-	TRBJ2-1	CASTSGRLGSHNEQFF	TGTGCCAGCACTAGCGGGAGGTTGGGCTCCCACAATGAGCAGTTCTTC
TRBV10-2	TRBD2	-	TRBJ2-7	CATDSGIGYEQYF	TGCGCCACCGACAGCGGGATCGGCTACGAGCAGTACTTC
TRBV11-3	-	-	TRBJ2-1	CASSLYEGVRNEQFF	TGTGCCAGCAGCTTGTATGAGGGAGTGAGGAATGAGCAGTTCTTC
TRBV11-3	-	few	TRBJ1-4	CASSQTSGNEKLFF	TGTGCCAGCAGCCAGACCTCAGGTAATGAAAAACTGTTTTTT
TRBV7-3	TRBD2	-	TRBJ2-3	CASSFSGGSDTQYF	TGTGCCAGCAGCTTTTCGGGAGGGTCAGATACGCAGTATTTT
TRBV4-1	TRBD2	-	TRBJ2-1	CASSPGLAGPCNEQFF	TGCGCCAGCAGTCCTGGACTAGCGGGCCCCTGCAATGAGCAGTTCTTC
TRBV29-1	-	few	TRBJ2-3	CSVGALTRAGDTQYF	TGCAGCGTTGGGGCTCTGACGAGGGCGGGAGATACGCAGTATTTT
TRBV7-9	-	-	TRBJ1-1	CASSLGEGVTEAFF	TGTGCCAGCAGCTTAGGCGAGGGGGTAACTGAAGCTTTCTTT
TRBV19	-	-	TRBJ1-5	CASSMMFGGNQPQHF	TGTGCCAGTAGTATGATGTTCGGGGGTAATCAGCCCCAGCATTTT
TRBV5-8	TRBD1	-	TRBJ1-2	CASSFTGGYGYTF	TGTGCCAGCAGCTTCACAGGGGGCTATGGCTACACCTTC
TRBV4-1	TRBD2	-	TRBJ2-1	CASSQDLAGGPIDEQFF	TGCGCCAGCAGCCAAGATCTAGCGGGTGGTCCTATCGATGAGCAGTTCTTC
TRBV7-3	-	-	TRBJ1-2	CASSPTGQSYGYTF	TGTGCCAGCAGCCCAACCGGACAGAGTTATGGCTACACCTTC
TRBV5-6	TRBD1	-	TRBJ2-4	CASSSRRTGRKNIQYF	TGTGCCAGCAGCTCCCGCCGGACAGGGAGGAAAAACATTCAGTACTTC
TRBV5-4	TRBD1	-	TRBJ1-6	CASSPGQGYSPLHF	TGTGCCAGCAGCCCGGGACAGGGTTATTCACCCCTCCACTTT
TRBV7-2	-	-	TRBJ1-2	CASSLVRGNYGYTF	TGTGCCAGCAGCTTAGTTCGGGGGAACTATGGCTACACCTTC
TRBV9	TRBD2	-	TRBJ2-3	CASSVEAGTITQYF	TGTGCCAGCAGCGTAGAGGCAGGGACTATTACGCAGTATTTT